The T cell receptor beta chain under discussion was sequenced for a study of cytomegalovirus exposure and HLA in healthy donors. Study summary: Drawn from HLA-typed donors, some 80 million unique TCRs were held in an early data release. Study-level results: While the bulk of TCR sequences proved rare, some public TCRs turned up in many donors. Earlier results showed most TCR beta V segments being productive about 87% or about 30% of the time.

This clone has more than one count but fewer than ten. Its target is not known. Healthy bone marrow donors made up the donor group. Trimming left V 0 bases short and J 7 bases short, with 8 bases between. This CDR3 is 13 amino acids long. Germline V CDR1 and CDR2: SGHRS, YFSETQ. The primer mix had 60 Vbeta and 13 Jbeta primers. Produced via immunoSEQ multiplex PCR; TCRdb's table is partial and in-frame only. This table holds some 140,000 clones, 60% to 80% found once. The sample comprised PBMCs. The TCR sequence derives from a man aged 25 to 40 in good health and CMV-seronegative. V and J are TRBV5-1 and TRBJ1-5; D gene uncertain. As DNA, the CDR3 is TGCGCCAGCAGCTTGGTCGGGTCACAGCCCCAGCATTTT. Translated, it gives CASSLVGSQPQHF.